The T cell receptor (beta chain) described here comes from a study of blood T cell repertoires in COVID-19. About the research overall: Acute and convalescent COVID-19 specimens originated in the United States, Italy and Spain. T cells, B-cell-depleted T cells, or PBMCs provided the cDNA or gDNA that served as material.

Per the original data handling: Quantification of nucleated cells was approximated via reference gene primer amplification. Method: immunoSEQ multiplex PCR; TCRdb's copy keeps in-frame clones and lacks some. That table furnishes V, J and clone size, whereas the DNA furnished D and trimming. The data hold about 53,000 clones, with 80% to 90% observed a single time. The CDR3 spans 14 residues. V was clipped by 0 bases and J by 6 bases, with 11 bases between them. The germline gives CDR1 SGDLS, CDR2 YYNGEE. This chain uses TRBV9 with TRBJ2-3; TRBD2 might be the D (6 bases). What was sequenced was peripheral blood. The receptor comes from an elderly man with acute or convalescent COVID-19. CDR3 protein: CASSVGGIRDTQYF. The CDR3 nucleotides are TGTGCCAGCAGCGTAGGCGGGATCAGGGATACGCAGTATTTT.